This T cell receptor beta chain was sequenced during a study of shared clonotypes between healthy human individuals. Germline-derived CDR1 and CDR2 are MNHNS and SASEGT. The V and J ends lost 3 bases and 3 bases, in that order; junction bases with no gene match: 7. The CDR3 extends over 15 amino acids. Study-wide points: Across subsets, estimated richness was generally greater for naive than for memory populations.

Profiling relied on immunoSEQ multiplex PCR, and the TCRdb table lists in-frame clones only, not all of them. Seen here are about 2.3 million clones, approximately 93% observed once, and the top ten hold about 0.39%. Of note for this clone: Its matching antigen is unknown. Within the sample, other DNA sequences also encode this same CDR3.

Each of the donors was a healthy adult who was HIV-negative and had not had a recent acute infection or vaccination. The V call is TRBV6-1, the J call TRBJ2-7; 8 nucleotides align to TRBD2. The sequenced sample consisted of naive CD4+ T cells from PBMCs. As for subset: CD45RA+ positively selected. The receptor's source is a man between 18 and 35 years old in good health. Some clones in this sample may be carry-over from other donors' samples. The CDR3 sequence is CASSDPGLAGYEQYF. DNA of the CDR3: TGTGCCAGCAGTGATCCCGGTCTAGCGGGCTACGAGCAGTACTTC.